Sequencing of this T cell receptor (beta chain) was carried out in a study of blood T cell repertoires in COVID-19. In the study's own analysis: Amplified reference gene primers provided the basis for estimating nucleated cell counts. The repertoire was sequenced with immunoSEQ multiplex PCR; TCRdb's copy has only in-frame clones and lacks some. V, J and clone size are taken as reported in that table, and D and trimming were inferred from the DNA itself. Of about 250,000 clones in the sample, over 75% were seen once. With 1 base clipped from V and 5 bases from J, the junction kept 11 bases outside the gene matches. The CDR3 is 17 amino acids. Germline V gene sequence: CDR1 SGHRS, CDR2 YFSETQ.

The chain employs TRBV5-1 and TRBJ2-2; 7 bases match TRBD1. The TCR comes from a man younger than 35 who had recovered from COVID-19. Sequencing was performed on PBMCs or T cells enriched from blood (not recorded which). The CDR3 bases are TGCGCCAGCAGCTTGCCAGGGGGATTGATGAGGACCGGGGAGCTGTTTTTT. Residues: CASSLPGGLMRTGELFF.